Following are 6 T cell receptor beta chains from one sample sequenced in a study of T cell repertoires in cytomegalovirus infection. TCRdb passed the reads through MiXCR, listing each CDR3 protein once. The sample records 450,000 to 650,000 distinct CDR3 sequences, roughly 42% being singletons. No antigen has been assigned to these receptors. This material consisted of cultured PBMCs, taken from culture after CMV antigen stimulation. These receptors all come from a human donor in good health (CMV status not recorded). Some clones in this sample may be carry-over from other donors' samples.

This clonotype has a count of ten or more. V gene TRBV7-2 combines with J gene TRBJ2-1; no reliable D call. This CDR3 region has 14 residues. From germline, CDR1 is SGHTA and CDR2 FQGNSA. Trimming pared 1 base from V and 7 bases from J, leaving 11 bases between. This CDR3 reads CASSLVRIVNEQFF. CDR3 DNA sequence: TGTGCCAGCAGCTTAGTCCGGATTGTTAATGAGCAGTTCTTC. Based on the CDR3 plus reference TRBV7-2 and TRBJ2-1, the full variable domain is GAGVSQSPSNKVTEKGKDVELRCDPISGHTALYWYRQSLGQGLEFLIYFQGNSAPDKSGLPSDRFSAERTGGSVSTLTIQRTQQEDSAVYLCASSLVRIVNEQFFGPGTRLTVL.

This clonotype showed up just a few times. The rearrangement joins TRBV6-2 or TRBV6-3 to TRBJ2-7, with D maybe TRBD1 (6 bases). Germline CDR1 reads MNHEY; CDR2 reads SVGEGT. The length of the CDR3 is 15 residues. Trimming removed 2 bases at V and 7 bases at J, with 18 bases between. The CDR3: CASSYQPRGILEQYF. CDR3 bases: TGTGCCAGCAGTTACCAACCCAGGGGTATATTGGAGCAGTACTTC.

The chain combines TRBV2 with TRBJ2-1, with 12 positions matching TRBD2. After removal of 5 bases from V and 10 bases from J, the junction contained 6 bases not matched to a gene. This CDR3 is built from 14 residues. Germline V gene sequence: CDR1 SNHLY, CDR2 FYNNEI. CDR3 sequence reads: CASSYLTSGREQFF. DNA of the CDR3: TGTGCCAGCAGTTACTTGACTAGCGGGAGAGAGCAGTTCTTC.

The chain couples TRBV15 to TRBJ2-5; D unresolved. The germline V gene has CDR1 LNHNV and CDR2 YYDKDF (reference sequence). V shed 0 bases and J shed 2 bases, with 10 bases lying between them. The CDR3 sequence is 15 residues long. In nucleotides, the CDR3 is TGTGCCACCAGCAGAGAGGCCCCCCGACAAGAGACCCAGTACTTC. Residues: CATSREAPRQETQYF.

V is TRBV20-1 and J is TRBJ2-5; a possible D gene is TRBD1 (6 bases). Germline V gene sequence: CDR1 DFQATT, CDR2 SNEGSKA (reference sequence). V was pared by 5 bases and J by 4 bases, with 17 bases between. CDR3 length: 14 amino acids. The CDR3 nucleotides are TGCAGTGCTCAACCACAGGGACGGAGAGAGACCCAGTACTTC. This translates into CSAQPQGRRETQYF.

The rearrangement links TRBV6-5 to TRBJ1-6; D unresolved. The germline CDR1 and CDR2 sequences are MNHEY and SVGAGI. The V end was cut by 5 bases, the J end by 10 bases, with 12 bases between. This CDR3 has 13 amino acids. CDR3 loop: CASSMSGFSPLHF. The CDR3 region has the DNA TGTGCCAGCAGTATGTCCGGGTTCTCACCCCTCCACTTT.